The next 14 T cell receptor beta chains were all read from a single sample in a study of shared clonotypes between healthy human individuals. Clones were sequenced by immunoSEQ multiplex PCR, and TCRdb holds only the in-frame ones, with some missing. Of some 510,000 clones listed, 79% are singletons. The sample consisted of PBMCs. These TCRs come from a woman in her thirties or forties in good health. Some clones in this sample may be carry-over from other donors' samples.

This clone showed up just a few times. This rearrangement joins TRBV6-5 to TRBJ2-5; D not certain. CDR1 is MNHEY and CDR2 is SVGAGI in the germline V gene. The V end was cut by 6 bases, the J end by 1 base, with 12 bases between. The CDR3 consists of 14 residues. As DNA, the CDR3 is TGTGCCAGCAGACAGAGTCCGGGCCAAGAGACCCAGTACTTC. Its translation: CASRQSPGQETQYF.

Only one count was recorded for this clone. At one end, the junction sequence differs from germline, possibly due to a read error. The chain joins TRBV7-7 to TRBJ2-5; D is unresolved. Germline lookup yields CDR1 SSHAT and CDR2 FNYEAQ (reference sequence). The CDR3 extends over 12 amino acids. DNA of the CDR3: TGTGCTAGCAGTCGGGACCAAGAGACCCAGTACTTC. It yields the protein CASSRDQETQYF.

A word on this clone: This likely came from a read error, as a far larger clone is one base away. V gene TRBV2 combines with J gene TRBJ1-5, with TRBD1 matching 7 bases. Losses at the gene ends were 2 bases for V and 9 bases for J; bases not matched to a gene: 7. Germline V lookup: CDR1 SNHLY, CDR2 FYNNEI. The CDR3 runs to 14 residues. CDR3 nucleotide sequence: TGTGCCAGCAGTGAATCGAGGGGGCTATCGCCCCAGCATTTT. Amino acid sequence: CASSESRGLSPQHF.

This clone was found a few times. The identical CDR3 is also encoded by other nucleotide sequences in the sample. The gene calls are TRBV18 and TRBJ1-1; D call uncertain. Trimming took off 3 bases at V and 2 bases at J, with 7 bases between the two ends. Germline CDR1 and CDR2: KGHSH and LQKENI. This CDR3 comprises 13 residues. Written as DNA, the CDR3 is TGTGCCAGCTCACCGTCGCCTAACACTGAAGCTTTCTTT. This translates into CASSPSPNTEAFF. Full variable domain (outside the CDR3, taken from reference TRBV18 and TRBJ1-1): NAGVMQNPRHLVRRRGQEARLRCSPMKGHSHVYWYRQLPEEGLKFMVYLQKENIIDESGMPKERFSAEFPKEGPSILRIQQVVRGDSAAYFCASSPSPNTEAFFGQGTRLTVV.

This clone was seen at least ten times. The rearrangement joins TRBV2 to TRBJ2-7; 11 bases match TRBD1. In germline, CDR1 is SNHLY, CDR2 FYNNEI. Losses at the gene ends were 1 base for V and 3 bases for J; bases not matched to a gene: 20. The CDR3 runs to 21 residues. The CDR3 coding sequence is TGTGCCAGCAGTGAAGTTTCTTCATGGGACGCCCCCGGGACAGGGGGCTACGAGCAGTACTTC. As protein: CASSEVSSWDAPGTGGYEQYF. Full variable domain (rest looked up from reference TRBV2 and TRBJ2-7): EPEVTQTPSHQVTQMGQEVILRCVPISNHLYFYWYRQILGQKVEFLVSFYNNEISEKSEIFDDQFSVERPDGSNFTLKIRSTKLEDSAMYFCASSEVSSWDAPGTGGYEQYFGPGTRLTVT.

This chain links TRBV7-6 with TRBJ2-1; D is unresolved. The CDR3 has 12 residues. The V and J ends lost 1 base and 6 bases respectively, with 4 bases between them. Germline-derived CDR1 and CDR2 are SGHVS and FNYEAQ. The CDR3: CASSLVGNEQFF. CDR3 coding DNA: TGTGCCAGCAGCTTAGTGGGCAATGAGCAGTTCTTC.

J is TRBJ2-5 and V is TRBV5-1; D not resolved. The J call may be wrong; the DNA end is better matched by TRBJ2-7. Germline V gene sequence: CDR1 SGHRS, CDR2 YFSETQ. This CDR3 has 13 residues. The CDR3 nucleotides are TGCGCCAGCAGCTCTGACCGAGCCTACGAGCAGTACTTC. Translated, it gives CASSSDRAYEQYF.

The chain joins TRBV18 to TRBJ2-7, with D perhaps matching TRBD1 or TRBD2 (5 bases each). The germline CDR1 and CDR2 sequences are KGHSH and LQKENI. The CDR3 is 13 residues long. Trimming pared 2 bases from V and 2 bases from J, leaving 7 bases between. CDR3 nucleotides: TGTGCCAGCTCACCATTGGGGGCCTACGAGCAGTACTTC. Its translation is CASSPLGAYEQYF.

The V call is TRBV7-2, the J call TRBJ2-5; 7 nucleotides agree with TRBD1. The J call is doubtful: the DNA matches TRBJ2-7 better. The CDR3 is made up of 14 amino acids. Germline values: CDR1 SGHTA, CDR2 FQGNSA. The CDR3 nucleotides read TGTGCCAGCAGCTTGAACAGGGGTAGACACGAGCAGTACTTC. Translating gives CASSLNRGRHEQYF.

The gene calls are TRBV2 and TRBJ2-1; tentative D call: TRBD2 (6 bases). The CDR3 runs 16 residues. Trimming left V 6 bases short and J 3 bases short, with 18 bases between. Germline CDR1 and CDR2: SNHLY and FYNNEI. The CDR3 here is CASSADLLGSYNEQFF. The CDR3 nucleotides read TGTGCCAGCAGCGCTGACTTGCTCGGGAGCTACAATGAGCAGTTCTTC.

The CDR3 DNA sequence: TGTGCCTGGAATCAGGGCACTGAAGCTTTCTTT. It translates to CAWNQGTEAFF. This chain uses TRBV30 with TRBJ1-1, with D tentatively TRBD1 (5 bases). The CDR3 is made up of 11 amino acids. Trimming took 4 bases from V and 4 from J, leaving 7 bases between them. The V gene's germline CDR1 is GTSNPN and CDR2 SVGIG (reference sequence).

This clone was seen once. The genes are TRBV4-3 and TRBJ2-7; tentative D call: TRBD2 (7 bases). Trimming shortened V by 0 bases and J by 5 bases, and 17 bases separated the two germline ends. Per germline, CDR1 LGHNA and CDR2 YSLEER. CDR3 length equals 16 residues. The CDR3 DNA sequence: TGCGCCAGCAGCCAAGAAGAGGGGGGAGGGTTTCACGAGCAGTACTTC. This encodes CASSQEEGGGFHEQYF.

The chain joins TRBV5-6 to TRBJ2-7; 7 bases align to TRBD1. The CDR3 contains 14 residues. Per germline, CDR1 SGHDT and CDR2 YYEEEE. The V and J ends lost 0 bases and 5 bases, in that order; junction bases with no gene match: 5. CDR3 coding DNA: TGTGCCAGCAGCTTGGTCGGGACAGTGCACGAGCAGTACTTC. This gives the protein CASSLVGTVHEQYF.

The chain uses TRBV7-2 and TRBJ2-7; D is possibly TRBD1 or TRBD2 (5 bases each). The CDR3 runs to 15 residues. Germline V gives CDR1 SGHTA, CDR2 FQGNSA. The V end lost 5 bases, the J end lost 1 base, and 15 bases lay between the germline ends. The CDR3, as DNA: TGTGCCAGCAGCCGACGAGATGGGGGTTCCTACGAGCAGTACTTC. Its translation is CASSRRDGGSYEQYF.